This entry concerns a single T cell receptor beta chain. The sample originates from a study of blood T cell repertoires in COVID-19. Study details: Samples representing acute and convalescent COVID-19 were sourced from the United States, Italy and Spain. The cDNA or gDNA used as material had been derived from T cells, B-cell-depleted T cells, or PBMCs.

The authors' processing: Amplification from reference gene primers served as the basis for estimated nucleated cell counts. The data were produced by immunoSEQ multiplex PCR, yet TCRdb's version contains in-frame clones alone and is incomplete. V and J calls and clone size are copied from that table; D and trimming were computed from the DNA. The repertoire has under 250,000 clones, 60% to 85% of them found once; the top ten carry under 8.5%. The TCR originated in a woman in her 70s with acute or convalescent COVID-19. What was sequenced was peripheral blood.

The CDR3 loop reads CASRGQGAGYGYTF. The CDR3 DNA is TGTGCCAGCAGGGGACAGGGGGCGGGCTATGGCTACACCTTC. J is TRBJ1-2 and V is TRBV2, with 12 bases matching TRBD1. The germline gives CDR1 SNHLY, CDR2 FYNNEI. With V trimmed by 6 bases and J by 4 bases, 3 bases remained unmatched. The CDR3 spans 14 residues.